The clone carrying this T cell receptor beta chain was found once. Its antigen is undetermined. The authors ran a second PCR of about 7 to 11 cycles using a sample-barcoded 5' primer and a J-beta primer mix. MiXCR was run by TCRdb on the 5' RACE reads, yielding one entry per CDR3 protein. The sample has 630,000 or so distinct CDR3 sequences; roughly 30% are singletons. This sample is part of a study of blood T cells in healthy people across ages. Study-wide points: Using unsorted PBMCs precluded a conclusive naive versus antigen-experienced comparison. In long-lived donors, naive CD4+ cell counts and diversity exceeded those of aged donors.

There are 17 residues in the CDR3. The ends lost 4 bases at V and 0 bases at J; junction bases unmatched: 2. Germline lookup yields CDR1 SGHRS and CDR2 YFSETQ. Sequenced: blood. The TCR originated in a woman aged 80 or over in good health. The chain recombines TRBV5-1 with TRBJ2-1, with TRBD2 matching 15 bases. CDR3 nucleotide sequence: TGCGCCAGCAGCCGGACTAGCGGGGGGGCCTCCTACAATGAGCAGTTCTTC. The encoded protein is CASSRTSGGASYNEQFF.